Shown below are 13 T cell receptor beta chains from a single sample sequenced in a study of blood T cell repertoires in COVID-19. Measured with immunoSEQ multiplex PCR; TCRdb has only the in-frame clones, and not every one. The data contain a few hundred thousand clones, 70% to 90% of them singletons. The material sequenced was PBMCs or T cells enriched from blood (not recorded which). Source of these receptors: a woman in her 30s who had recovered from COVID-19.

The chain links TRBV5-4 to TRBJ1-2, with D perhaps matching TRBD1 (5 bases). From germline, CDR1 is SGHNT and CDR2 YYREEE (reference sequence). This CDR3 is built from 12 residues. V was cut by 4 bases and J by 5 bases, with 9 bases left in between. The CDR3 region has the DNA TGTGCCAGCAGCCCCGGGACTTATGGCTACACCTTC. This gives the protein CASSPGTYGYTF.

As DNA, the CDR3 is TGTGCCAGCAGCGGAGGGACAGGAACTAATGAAAAACTGTTTTTT. Translation gives CASSGGTGTNEKLFF. V gene TRBV9 combines with J gene TRBJ1-4; 8 bases line up with TRBD1. CDR1 is SGDLS and CDR2 is YYNGEE in the germline V gene. J lost 1 base, V lost 3 bases, and 2 bases had no gene match. This CDR3 is built from 15 residues.

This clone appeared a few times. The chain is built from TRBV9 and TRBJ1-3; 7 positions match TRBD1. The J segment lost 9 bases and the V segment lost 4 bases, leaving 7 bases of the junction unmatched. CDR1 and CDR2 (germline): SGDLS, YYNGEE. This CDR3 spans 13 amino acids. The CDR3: CASSSRTGGTIYF. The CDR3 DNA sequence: TGTGCCAGCAGCTCCCGGACAGGCGGCACCATATATTTT.

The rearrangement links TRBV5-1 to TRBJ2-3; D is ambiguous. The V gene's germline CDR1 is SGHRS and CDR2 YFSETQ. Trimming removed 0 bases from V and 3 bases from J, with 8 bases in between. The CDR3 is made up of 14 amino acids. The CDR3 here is CASSLAQFTDTQYF. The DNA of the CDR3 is TGCGCCAGCAGCTTGGCACAGTTTACAGATACGCAGTATTTT. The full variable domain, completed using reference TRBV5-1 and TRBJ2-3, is KAGVTQTPRYLIKTRGQQVTLSCSPISGHRSVSWYQQTPGQGLQFLFEYFSETQRNKGNFPGRFSGRQFSNSRSEMNVSTLELGDSALYLCASSLAQFTDTQYFGPGTRLTVL.

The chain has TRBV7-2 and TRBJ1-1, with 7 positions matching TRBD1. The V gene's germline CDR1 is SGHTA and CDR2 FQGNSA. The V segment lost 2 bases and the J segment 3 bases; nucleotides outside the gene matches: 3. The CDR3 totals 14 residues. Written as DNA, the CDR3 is TGTGCCAGCAGCTTAAAGACAGGGCACACTGAAGCTTTCTTT. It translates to CASSLKTGHTEAFF.

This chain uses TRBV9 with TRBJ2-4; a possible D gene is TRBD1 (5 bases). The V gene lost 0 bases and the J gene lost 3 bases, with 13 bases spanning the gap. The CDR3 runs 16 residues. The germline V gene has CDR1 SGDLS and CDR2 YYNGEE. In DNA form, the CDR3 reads TGTGCCAGCAGCGTAGGCTCAGGGAAGGGCAAAAACATTCAGTACTTC. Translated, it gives CASSVGSGKGKNIQYF.

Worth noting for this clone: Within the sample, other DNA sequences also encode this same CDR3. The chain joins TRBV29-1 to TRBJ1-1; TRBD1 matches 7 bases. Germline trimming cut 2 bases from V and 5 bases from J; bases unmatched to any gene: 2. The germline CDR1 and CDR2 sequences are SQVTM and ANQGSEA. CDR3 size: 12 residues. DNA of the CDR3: TGCAGCGTTGAACAGGGGGGAACTGAAGCTTTCTTT. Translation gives CSVEQGGTEAFF.

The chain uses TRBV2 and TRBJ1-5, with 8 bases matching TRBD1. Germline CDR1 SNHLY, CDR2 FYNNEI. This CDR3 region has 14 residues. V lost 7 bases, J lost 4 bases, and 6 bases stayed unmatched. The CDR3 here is CASTQGARNQPQHF. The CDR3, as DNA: TGTGCCAGCACGCAGGGGGCGCGTAATCAGCCCCAGCATTTT.

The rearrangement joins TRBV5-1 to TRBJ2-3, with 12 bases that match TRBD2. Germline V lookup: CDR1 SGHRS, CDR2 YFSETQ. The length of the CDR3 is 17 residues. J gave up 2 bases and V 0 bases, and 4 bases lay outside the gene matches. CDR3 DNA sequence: TGCGCCAGCAGCTTGGGTCGGACTAGCGGGGTCACAGATACGCAGTATTTT. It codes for CASSLGRTSGVTDTQYF.

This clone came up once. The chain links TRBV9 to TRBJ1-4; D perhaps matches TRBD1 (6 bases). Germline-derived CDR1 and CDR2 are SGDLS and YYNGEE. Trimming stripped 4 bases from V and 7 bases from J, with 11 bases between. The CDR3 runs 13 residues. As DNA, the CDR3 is TGTGCCAGCAGCCGGGGGGCAGTTGAAAAACTGTTTTTT. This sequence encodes CASSRGAVEKLFF.

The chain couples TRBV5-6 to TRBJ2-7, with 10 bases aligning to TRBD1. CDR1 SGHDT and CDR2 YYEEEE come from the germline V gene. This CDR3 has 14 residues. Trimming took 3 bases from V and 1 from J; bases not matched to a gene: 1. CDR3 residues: CASSWDRGSYEQYF. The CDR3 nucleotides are TGTGCCAGCAGCTGGGACAGGGGTTCCTACGAGCAGTACTTC.

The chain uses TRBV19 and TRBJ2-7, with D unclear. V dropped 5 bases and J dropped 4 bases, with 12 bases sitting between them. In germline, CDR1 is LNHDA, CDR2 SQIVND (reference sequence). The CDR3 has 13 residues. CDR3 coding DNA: TGTGCCAGTAGTCCCCGGTCGAGGTACGAGCAGTACTTC. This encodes CASSPRSRYEQYF.

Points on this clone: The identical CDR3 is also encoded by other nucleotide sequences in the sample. This CDR3 is CASSLALGATNEKLFF. The CDR3 nucleotides are TGTGCCAGCAGCTTAGCGCTCGGGGCAACTAATGAAAAACTGTTTTTT. The chain couples TRBV7-9 to TRBJ1-4, with D unclear. V lost 0 bases to trimming and J lost 0 bases, with 8 bases between them. This CDR3 region has 16 residues. Germline V gives CDR1 SEHNR, CDR2 FQNEAQ (reference sequence).